These 27 T cell receptor beta chains share one sample of origin, sequenced in a study of a mutant IDH1 vaccine in newly diagnosed glioma. Assay: immunoSEQ multiplex PCR; the TCRdb copy retains only in-frame clones and omits some. The sample consists of roughly 86,000 clones, 85% to 90% of them appearing once. Time point indicated: week 47, end of study. Vaccinated patients received 300 ug of mutant IDH1 20-mer peptide per dose, with topical imiquimod. Their antigens remain unidentified. Here the sequenced sample was PBMCs, taken from a glioma patient whose treatment included an IDH1 peptide vaccine. Every receptor here comes from a woman aged 45-59 years with glioma.

The chain joins TRBV5-1 to TRBJ2-7, with D possibly being TRBD1 or TRBD2 (5 bases each). Germline CDR1 is SGHRS and CDR2 is YFSETQ. This CDR3 has 15 amino acids. The germline V and J ends were trimmed by 0 bases and 2 bases, with 12 bases remaining between them. CDR3: CASSLAPGTAYEQYF. The CDR3 bases are TGCGCCAGCAGCTTGGCCCCGGGGACGGCCTACGAGCAGTACTTC. Drawing the rest from reference TRBV5-1 and TRBJ2-7, the complete variable domain is KAGVTQTPRYLIKTRGQQVTLSCSPISGHRSVSWYQQTPGQGLQFLFEYFSETQRNKGNFPGRFSGRQFSNSRSEMNVSTLELGDSALYLCASSLAPGTAYEQYFGPGTRLTVT.

CDR3 in amino acids: CASSPMAGGGTEQFF. CDR3 in DNA: TGTGCCAGCAGTCCCATGGCGGGAGGGGGGACTGAGCAGTTCTTC. The chain uses TRBV27 and TRBJ2-1; 9 positions agree with TRBD2. V gave up 5 bases and J gave up 9 bases; unmatched junction bases: 11. The CDR3 length is 15 residues. CDR1 and CDR2 from the germline V gene are MNHEY and SMNVEV (reference sequence).

The V and J genes are TRBV5-1 and TRBJ2-3; possibly TRBD1 for D (5 bases). This CDR3 comprises 15 residues. The V gene's germline CDR1 is SGHRS and CDR2 YFSETQ. V lost 1 base, J lost 0 bases, and 9 bases lay in between. Here the CDR3 reads CASSLSRQSTDTQYF. CDR3 sequence (DNA): TGCGCCAGCAGCTTGTCTCGACAGAGCACAGATACGCAGTATTTT.

The chain combines TRBV25-1 with TRBJ2-7; D gene unclear. CDR3 length: 13 residues. CDR1 is MGHDK and CDR2 is SYGVNS in the germline V gene. The germline V and J ends were trimmed by 3 bases and 3 bases, with 9 bases remaining between them. The CDR3 is CASSETDGYEQYF. The CDR3 nucleotides are TGTGCCAGCAGTGAGACGGACGGCTACGAGCAGTACTTC.

The chain carries TRBV4-2 and TRBJ2-2, with D unclear. Germline V gene sequence: CDR1 LGHNA, CDR2 YNFKEQ. The CDR3 totals 14 residues. The V and J ends lost 0 bases and 4 bases respectively, with 6 bases between them. CDR3 in DNA: TGTGCCAGCAGCCAAGATTGGTTCACCGGGGAGCTGTTTTTT. Its protein product is CASSQDWFTGELFF.

The J gene is TRBJ1-2, the V gene TRBV5-4; 8 nucleotides match TRBD1. CDR3 length: 13 residues. Germline V gene sequence: CDR1 SGHNT, CDR2 YYREEE (reference sequence). Trimming took 2 bases from V and 7 from J; bases not matched to a gene: 4. DNA of the CDR3: TGTGCCAGCAGCTTTACAGGGGGTTCTGGCTACACCTTC. Its protein product is CASSFTGGSGYTF.

The chain uses TRBV6-6 and TRBJ1-2; the D gene is possibly TRBD1 (5 bases). CDR1 and CDR2 (germline): MNHNY, SVGAGI (reference sequence). V was trimmed by 4 bases and J by 0 bases, leaving 12 bases between them. The CDR3 contains 15 residues. The CDR3 DNA follows: TGTGCCAGCAGTTTCTTGGACACCTCTAACTATGGCTACACCTTC. Its protein is CASSFLDTSNYGYTF.

The rearrangement links TRBV7-3 to TRBJ2-2, with D perhaps given as TRBD1 or TRBD2 (5 bases each). Trimming removed 4 bases from V and 7 bases from J, with 13 bases in between. Germline CDR1 and CDR2: SGHTA and FQGTGA. This CDR3 has 14 residues. DNA of the CDR3: TGTGCCAGCAGCTCCGGGACGAGAGGCGGGGAGCTGTTTTTT. Translated, it gives CASSSGTRGGELFF.

CDR3 region: CASSADRVRYGYTF. The CDR3, as DNA: TGTGCCAGCTCAGCCGACAGGGTACGGTATGGCTACACCTTC. The chain has TRBV18 and TRBJ1-2; 7 bases map to TRBD1. This CDR3 has 14 residues. Trimming took 5 bases from V and 5 from J; bases not matched to a gene: 8. Germline CDR1 KGHSH, CDR2 LQKENI.

The rearrangement uses TRBV11-2 and TRBJ2-1; D is unclear. Germline loops: CDR1 SGHAT, CDR2 FQNNGV. This CDR3 is built from 13 residues. The V and J ends lost 6 bases and 7 bases respectively, with 13 bases between them. The CDR3: CASSIEERNEQFF. The DNA of the CDR3 is TGTGCCAGCAGTATCGAAGAGAGGAATGAGCAGTTCTTC.

This clone has a single count. The chain employs TRBV5-4 and TRBJ1-4, with TRBD1 as a possible D gene (6 bases). The CDR3 consists of 16 residues. The ends were cut back, 3 bases at V and 5 bases at J, with 17 bases in the middle. From germline, CDR1 is SGHNT and CDR2 YYREEE (reference sequence). The CDR3 loop reads CASSSGLTGPNEKLFF. CDR3 DNA: TGTGCCAGCAGCTCCGGATTGACAGGTCCAAATGAAAAACTGTTTTTT.

A single count supports this clone. The V and J genes are TRBV5-1 and TRBJ2-7, with D possibly called TRBD1 or TRBD2 (5 bases each). Germline-derived CDR1 and CDR2 are SGHRS and YFSETQ. V shed 0 bases and J shed 2 bases, with 12 bases lying between them. The CDR3 consists of 15 residues. CDR3 amino acids: CASSLAGTGTYEQYF. The CDR3 DNA is TGCGCCAGCAGCTTGGCAGGGACGGGAACCTACGAGCAGTACTTC. The complete variable domain, with remaining parts taken from reference TRBV5-1 and TRBJ2-7, reads KAGVTQTPRYLIKTRGQQVTLSCSPISGHRSVSWYQQTPGQGLQFLFEYFSETQRNKGNFPGRFSGRQFSNSRSEMNVSTLELGDSALYLCASSLAGTGTYEQYFGPGTRLTVT.

The chain's CDR3 is CASSPGLAGGYEQYF. As DNA, the CDR3 is TGTGCCAGCAGCCCCGGACTAGCGGGAGGGTACGAGCAGTACTTC. This chain uses TRBV28 with TRBJ2-7, with TRBD2 matching over 15 bases. The ends lost 6 bases at V and 4 bases at J; junction bases unmatched: 4. Germline lookup yields CDR1 MDHEN and CDR2 SYDVKM. The CDR3 contains 15 residues.

This clone was seen only once. The chain combines TRBV5-1 with TRBJ1-2, with 7 positions matching TRBD1. This CDR3 has 14 amino acids. Germline lookup yields CDR1 SGHRS and CDR2 YFSETQ. V was pared by 4 bases and J by 3 bases, with 6 bases of the junction left unmatched. CDR3 loop: CASSPDRADYGYTF. In DNA form, the CDR3 reads TGCGCCAGCAGCCCCGACAGGGCGGACTATGGCTACACCTTC.

The J gene is TRBJ2-7, the V gene TRBV11-3; no clear D. Germline-derived CDR1 and CDR2 are SGHNT and YENEEA. The CDR3 is made up of 13 amino acids. Trimming removed 2 bases at V and 5 bases at J, with 10 bases between. CDR3 nucleotide sequence: TGTGCCAGCAGCTTAAGCTTGCTTGACGAGCAGTACTTC. Protein sequence: CASSLSLLDEQYF.

V is TRBV28 and J is TRBJ1-5; D perhaps matches TRBD1 (6 bases). CDR3 length: 15 amino acids. Germline lookup yields CDR1 MDHEN and CDR2 SYDVKM. The V end lost 4 bases, the J end lost 6 bases, and 16 bases lay between the germline ends. The CDR3 protein is CASSSGQGTTQPQHF. The CDR3 DNA reads TGTGCCAGCAGTTCGGGACAAGGAACGACTCAGCCCCAGCATTTT.

CDR3 sequence: CASSEALGNSGGYTF. As DNA, the CDR3 is TGTGCCAGCAGTGAAGCGCTCGGAAACAGTGGTGGCTACACCTTC. The chain links TRBV6-1 to TRBJ1-2, with D unresolved. Germline CDR1 and CDR2: MNHNS and SASEGT. The CDR3 has 15 residues. Trimming removed 0 bases at V and 7 bases at J, with 15 bases between.

The chain couples TRBV29-1 to TRBJ1-5, with 11 bases matching TRBD1. The germline V gene has CDR1 SQVTM and CDR2 ANQGSEA. The V and J ends lost 6 bases and 9 bases, in that order; junction bases with no gene match: 10. The CDR3 contains 14 residues. The CDR3 is CSVGGQGVGAPQHF. In nucleotides, the CDR3 is TGCAGCGTGGGGGGACAGGGGGTCGGTGCGCCCCAGCATTTT.

V and J are TRBV7-3 and TRBJ1-5; 7 bases are shared with TRBD1. Trimming removed 1 base from V and 3 bases from J; junction bases left unmatched: 3. Germline CDR1 SGHTA, CDR2 FQGTGA. The CDR3 contains 15 residues. The CDR3 here is CASSLRDSTNQPQHF. In nucleotides, the CDR3 is TGTGCCAGCAGCTTAAGGGACAGCACCAATCAGCCCCAGCATTTT.

CDR3 residues: CACRGLLRERPLHF. The CDR3 bases are TGTGCCTGCCGCGGGCTACTTCGGGAGAGGCCCCTCCACTTT. J is TRBJ1-6 and V is TRBV30; D is ambiguous. This CDR3 contains 14 residues. The V end lost 6 bases, the J end lost 13 bases, and 22 bases lay between the germline ends. Per germline, CDR1 GTSNPN and CDR2 SVGIG (reference sequence).

The V call is TRBV4-2, the J call TRBJ1-2, with 10 positions matching TRBD1. Germline CDR1 reads LGHNA; CDR2 reads YNFKEQ. The CDR3 is 18 residues long. The junction had 10 bases not matched to a gene; V was cut back by 0 bases and J by 3 bases. The CDR3 sequence is CASSQDTSGDRGDYGYTF. The CDR3 DNA reads TGTGCCAGCAGCCAAGATACTTCCGGGGACAGGGGAGACTATGGCTACACCTTC.

The V call is TRBV11-2, the J call TRBJ2-2; D is ambiguous. Between the trimmed V and J ends, which lost 3 bases and 6 bases, there was a span of 11 bases. The CDR3 spans 14 residues. Germline V gene data show CDR1 as SGHAT and CDR2 as FQNNGV. The CDR3 here is CASSLDRYPGELFF. The CDR3 nucleotides are TGTGCCAGCAGCTTGGATAGGTATCCCGGGGAGCTGTTTTTT.

The chain recombines TRBV4-1 with TRBJ1-2, with no clear D. The CDR3 spans 17 residues. Germline V gene data show CDR1 as MGHRA and CDR2 as YSYEKL. Trimming pared 2 bases from V and 0 bases from J, leaving 16 bases between. The CDR3 loop reads CASSQPGRHRTNYGYTF. In DNA form, the CDR3 reads TGCGCCAGCAGCCAACCCGGGCGGCACAGAACTAACTATGGCTACACCTTC.

The V and J genes are TRBV7-3 and TRBJ2-2, with D tentatively TRBD2 (6 bases). The V end was cut by 3 bases, the J end by 4 bases, with 12 bases between. The CDR3 runs to 15 residues. Germline V CDR1 and CDR2: SGHTA, FQGTGA. The CDR3: CASSLAGHGTGELFF. CDR3 nucleotide sequence: TGTGCCAGCAGCTTGGCGGGGCACGGCACCGGGGAGCTGTTTTTT.

This clone was observed a single time. CDR3 residues: CAWGSGFSEQYF. As DNA, the CDR3 is TGTGCCTGGGGGTCGGGGTTTTCCGAGCAGTACTTC. The V and J genes are TRBV30 and TRBJ2-7; a possible D gene is TRBD2 (5 bases). Trimming removed 5 bases at V and 6 bases at J, with 14 bases between. Germline V lookup: CDR1 GTSNPN, CDR2 SVGIG (reference sequence). The CDR3 is made up of 12 amino acids.

The chain joins TRBV27 to TRBJ1-4; possibly TRBD1 for D (5 bases). V was trimmed by 5 bases and J by 5 bases, leaving 12 bases between them. CDR1 MNHEY and CDR2 SMNVEV come from the germline V gene (reference sequence). The CDR3 loop spans 14 amino acids. Written as DNA, the CDR3 is TGTGCCAGCAGTCCGCGGGGGAGGAATGAAAAACTGTTTTTT. Translation: CASSPRGRNEKLFF.

The J gene is TRBJ1-5, the V gene TRBV21-1. TRBV21-1 is a known pseudogene. The CDR3 totals 15 residues. The CDR3 DNA reads as TGTGCCAGCAGCAAAGGTGGACCACCCGGGGAGCCCCAGCATTTT. This encodes CASSKGGPPGEPQHF.